This TCR beta chain was sequenced for a study of shared clonotypes between healthy human individuals. Study observations and caveats: Blood was the only sampled material, and tissue repertoires likely differ.

There are 13 residues in the CDR3. J lost 8 bases, V lost 1 base, and 4 bases had no gene match. CDR1 and CDR2 from the germline V gene are SEHNR and FQNEAQ (reference sequence). This clone was counted once. What it binds is not known. Deep-level running was used for the assay. Genomic DNA per cell subset filled all wells of several immunoSEQ plates. Repertoires were generated with immunoSEQ multiplex PCR, while TCRdb's copy carries only in-frame clones and drops some. This table has fewer than 600,000 clones, around 76% appearing once. The TCR originated in a woman aged 35 to 49 in good health. Some clones in this sample may be carry-over from other donors' samples. The chain carries TRBV7-9 and TRBJ1-2; 7 nucleotides agree with TRBD1. Source material: PBMCs. CDR3 bases: TGTGCCAGCAGCTTAGAGGGGGCGCGGGGCTACACCTTC. The encoded protein is CASSLEGARGYTF.